This passage covers 10 T cell receptor beta chains from one sample sequenced in a study of persistence of HIV-infected CD4 T cells. Antigens of these TCRs are unknown. Sequencing used immunoSEQ version 4 in survey mode. TCRdb keeps only in-frame clones here, not all; method: immunoSEQ multiplex PCR. The profile shows 40,000 to 45,000 clones, more than 70% of them singletons. Cells were stimulated nonspecifically with anti-CD3/anti-CD28 magnetic beads. CD4+ T cells upregulating both CD40 ligand and CD69 were sorted as responding cells. The source material was CD4+ T cells sorted from PBMCs after approximately 20-hour stimulation, sampled from a patient who received antiretroviral therapy. These receptors all stem from an adult man with HIV who was CMV-seropositive.

This clone was seen once. V gene TRBV9 combines with J gene TRBJ2-1, with no clear D. V dropped 0 bases and J dropped 1 base, with 8 bases sitting between them. The CDR3 totals 15 residues. Germline V CDR1 and CDR2: SGDLS, YYNGEE. CDR3 in DNA: TGTGCCAGCAGCGTAGACAGTAAGTCCTACAATGAGCAGTTCTTC. This gives the protein CASSVDSKSYNEQFF.

The rearrangement links TRBV10-1 to TRBJ2-7; no firm D call. The CDR3 length is 14 residues. Germline V gene data show CDR1 as WNHNN and CDR2 as SYGVQD (reference sequence). V was trimmed by 6 bases and J by 7 bases, leaving 19 bases between them. CDR3 coding DNA: TGCGCCAGCAGCGCTTTGCCAGGTCTAGGGGAGCAGTACTTC. Protein: CASSALPGLGEQYF.

This sequence joins TRBV5-1 and TRBJ2-1; 10 bases align to TRBD2. Germline V lookup: CDR1 SGHRS, CDR2 YFSETQ. Germline trimming cut 4 bases from V and 5 bases from J; bases unmatched to any gene: 12. The CDR3 loop spans 17 amino acids. The CDR3 reads CASSDTALAGSNNEQFF. The DNA of the CDR3 is TGCGCCAGCAGCGATACCGCACTAGCGGGGAGCAACAATGAGCAGTTCTTC.

The V gene is TRBV2, the J gene TRBJ1-2; the D gene is possibly TRBD1 (5 bases). The CDR3 extends over 14 amino acids. V was clipped by 7 bases and J by 3 bases, with 15 bases between them. CDR1 is SNHLY, CDR2 FYNNEI, per germline. DNA for the CDR3: TGTGCCAGCACTCAGGGTTCACGGGACTATGGCTACACCTTC. Translating gives CASTQGSRDYGYTF.

This rearrangement joins TRBV3-1 (or the pseudogene TRBV3-2) to TRBJ2-3; 10 bases agree with TRBD2. The trim removed 6 bases at V and 1 base at J, leaving 4 bases unmatched. The CDR3 loop spans 15 amino acids. Germline V gene sequence: CDR1 LGHDT, CDR2 YNNKEL (reference sequence). Written as DNA, the CDR3 is TGTGCCAGCAGAAGGAGCGGGGGGGGCACAGATACGCAGTATTTT. Encoded protein: CASRRSGGGTDTQYF.

The J gene is TRBJ2-2, the V gene TRBV6-5, with D perhaps TRBD1 (5 bases). Germline V gene sequence: CDR1 MNHEY, CDR2 SVGAGI. The CDR3 length is 12 residues. Trimming shortened V by 6 bases and J by 5 bases, and 7 bases separated the two germline ends. CDR3: CASRDKTGELFF. CDR3 sequence (DNA): TGTGCCAGCAGGGACAAAACCGGGGAGCTGTTTTTT.

In its sample, this clone was seen once. The rearrangement links TRBV5-1 to TRBJ1-2, with 7 positions matching TRBD1. V lost 2 bases and J lost 5; bases outside the gene matches: 6. Germline CDR1 reads SGHRS; CDR2 reads YFSETQ. The CDR3 has 14 amino acids. CDR3 sequence reads: CASSLQGTDYGYTF. DNA of the CDR3: TGCGCCAGCAGCTTACAGGGGACAGATTATGGCTACACCTTC.

The chain couples TRBV6-1 to TRBJ1-6; D perhaps matches TRBD1 (5 bases). The germline V gene has CDR1 MNHNS and CDR2 SASEGT. The CDR3 consists of 16 residues. The V end was cut by 1 base, the J end by 10 bases, with 17 bases between. The CDR3 loop is CASSEGGGGGGSPLHF. The CDR3 nucleotides read TGTGCCAGCAGTGAAGGTGGCGGGGGTGGAGGATCACCCCTCCACTTT.

CDR3 in amino acids: CASSPAGGGRGNTIYF. In DNA, the CDR3 is TGTGCCAGCTCACCAGCCGGGGGCGGTCGGGGAAACACCATATATTTT. V and J are TRBV18 and TRBJ1-3; maybe TRBD1 (6 bases). The germline V gene encodes CDR1 KGHSH and CDR2 LQKENI. The V and J ends lost 2 bases and 4 bases respectively, with 15 bases between them. CDR3 size: 16 residues.

The chain links TRBV19 to TRBJ2-6; 7 nucleotides agree with TRBD1. Trimming removed 3 bases from V and 4 bases from J; junction bases left unmatched: 6. The length of the CDR3 is 16 residues. The germline gives CDR1 LNHDA, CDR2 SQIVND (reference sequence). CDR3: CASSMVDRAGANVLTF. DNA for the CDR3: TGTGCCAGTAGTATGGTAGACAGGGCGGGGGCCAACGTCCTGACTTTC.